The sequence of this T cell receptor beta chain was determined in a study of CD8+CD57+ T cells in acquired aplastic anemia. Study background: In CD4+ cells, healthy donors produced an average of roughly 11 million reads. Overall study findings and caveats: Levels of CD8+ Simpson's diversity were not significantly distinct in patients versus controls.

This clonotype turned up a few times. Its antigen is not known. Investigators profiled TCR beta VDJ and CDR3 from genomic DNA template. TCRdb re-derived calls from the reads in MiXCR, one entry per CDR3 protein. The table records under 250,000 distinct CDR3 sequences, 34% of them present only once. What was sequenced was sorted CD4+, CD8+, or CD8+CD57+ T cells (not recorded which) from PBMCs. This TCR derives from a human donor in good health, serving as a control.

The CDR3 bases are TGTGCCAGCTCACCCCCCACAGGGACCGATGGCTACACCTTC. Its translation: CASSPPTGTDGYTF. The V and J genes are TRBV18 and TRBJ1-2, with a tentative D call TRBD1 (6 bases). The CDR3 length is 14 residues. Trimming stripped 3 bases from V and 6 bases from J, with 14 bases between. Germline loops: CDR1 KGHSH, CDR2 LQKENI.